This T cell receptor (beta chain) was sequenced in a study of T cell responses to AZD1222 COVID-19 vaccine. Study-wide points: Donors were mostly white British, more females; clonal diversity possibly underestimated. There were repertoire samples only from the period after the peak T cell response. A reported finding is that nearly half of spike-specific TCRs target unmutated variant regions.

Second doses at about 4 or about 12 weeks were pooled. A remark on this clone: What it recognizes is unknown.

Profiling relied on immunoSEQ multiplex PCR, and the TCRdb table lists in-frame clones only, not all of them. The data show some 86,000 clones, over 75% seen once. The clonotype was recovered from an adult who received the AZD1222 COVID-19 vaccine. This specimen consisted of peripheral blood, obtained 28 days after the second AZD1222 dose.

CDR3 amino acids: CASSTYSKVRYEQYF. The CDR3 DNA reads as TGTGCCAGCAGTACTTACTCAAAGGTCCGCTACGAGCAGTACTTC. The V call is TRBV28, the J call TRBJ2-7; D gene uncertain. Trimming shortened V by 5 bases and J by 3 bases, and 17 bases separated the two germline ends. This CDR3 has 15 amino acids. Germline values: CDR1 MDHEN, CDR2 SYDVKM.